This T cell receptor (beta chain) was profiled in a study of T cell responses to AZD1222 COVID-19 vaccine. Study-wide points: Females outnumbered males among donors, who were mostly white British; clonal diversity was possibly underestimated. Receipt of two AZD1222 doses was followed by a rise in Spike-specific TCR breadth and depth.

Points on this clone: No antigen is known for it.

Profiling relied on immunoSEQ multiplex PCR, and the TCRdb table lists in-frame clones only, not all of them. The table lists approximately 150,000 clones, 85% to 95% of them singletons. With 5 bases removed from V and 14 bases from J, the gap between germline ends came to 10 bases. This CDR3 is built from 11 residues. Germline CDR1 reads KGHSH; CDR2 reads LQKENI. This chain joins TRBV18 and TRBJ1-6; D is uncertain. The specimen comprised peripheral blood, sampled on day 0 of AZD1222 vaccination. The origin of this receptor is an adult in good health. The CDR3 spells CASSTSQALHF. Here the CDR3 DNA reads TGTGCCAGCTCAACGAGTCAGGCCCTCCACTTT. Complete variable domain (other parts from reference TRBV18 and TRBJ1-6): NAGVMQNPRHLVRRRGQEARLRCSPMKGHSHVYWYRQLPEEGLKFMVYLQKENIIDESGMPKERFSAEFPKEGPSILRIQQVVRGDSAAYFCASSTSQALHFGNGTRLTVT.